This T cell receptor (beta chain) was obtained from a study of Ad26.COV2.S vaccination and SARS-CoV-2 variants (TCRdb year 2021). Study-level background: Vaccine-arm donors came from COV1001, a multicentre, randomized, double-blind, placebo-controlled phase I-IIa trial of Ad26.COV2.S in healthy adults. Ad26.COV2.S was given intramuscularly at 5x10^10 or 1x10^11 viral particles, as a single shot or as two shots 56 days apart. TCRbeta repertoire sequencing was used to assess the specificity and breadth of SARS-CoV-2-reactive T cell receptors after Ad26.COV2.S vaccination. A total of roughly 30 samples were included in the TCR-sequenced set, comprising around 19 Ad26.COV2.S vaccine recipients, 5 placebo recipients and 8 SARS-CoV-2 convalescent individuals. Trial participants were randomized into five groups of five: low-dose or high-dose Ad26.COV2.S given once or twice, or placebo on both occasions. Blinding of investigators to trial group allocation was maintained during experiments and outcome assessment. Broad study findings and their caveats: The study was not powered for comparison of responses between vaccine doses or regimens. Ad26.COV2.S recipients had higher spike-specific TCR breadth than placebo recipients (P = 0.0014). The authors noted that the TCR breadth and depth analyses may have underestimated total T cell responses. Non-spike TCR breadth was comparable between vaccine and placebo recipients, consistent with the vaccine containing only spike. After vaccination, spike-specific CD8+ and CD4+ T cell responses were reported to show substantial breadth.

The treatment or condition label, as the study defines it: 19 received Ad26.COV2.S at low or high dose, single or two shots; roughly five received placebo; per-sample allocation not given. Repertoires of vaccine and placebo recipients were sequenced from samples taken on day 63 after the first injection. Between 29 July and 7 August 2020, Cohort 1b enrolled about two dozen adults aged 18-55 years at one site in Boston, USA. Ad26.COV2.S was a replication-incompetent adenovirus type 26 vector that expressed a prefusion-stabilized SARS-CoV-2 spike protein derived from the original Wuhan strain. As to this clone: Its antigen remains undetermined. Base qualities were left out, and no much larger clone turns up one base away.

TCRbeta CDR3 regions were sequenced with the immunoSEQ Assay. After extraction, genomic DNA underwent amplification by bias-controlled multiplex PCR, followed by high-throughput sequencing. Processing in the source paper ran as follows. To quantify the absolute abundance of every unique TCRbeta CDR3 region, sequences were collapsed and filtered. T cell fraction was estimated by normalizing TCRbeta template counts to usable DNA, which was measured by amplifying reference genes present in all nucleated cells. Repertoire TCRs were annotated as SARS-CoV-2-specific when V gene, CDR3 amino acid sequence and J gene were exactly matched to a known reactive TCR set. The reference SARS-CoV-2 TCR set was derived from MIRA and filtered for enrichment in COVID-19-positive ImmuneCODE repertoires, a step that removed public or cross-reactive TCRs. Using the MIRA antigens, annotated TCRs were further analysed by specific ORF or by position within an ORF. Depth was the summed frequency of annotated unique rearrangements, while breadth was defined as annotated unique rearrangements over total unique productive rearrangements. Group comparisons of TCR breadth used two-sided Wilcoxon rank-sum tests. Here the immuneACCESS table is served through TCRdb, limited to in-frame sequences with V and J called. Missing clones are a known gap in these copies; in checked studies unresolved V genes cover under half, and the rest lacks a known reason. That table gives V, J and clone size, and the DNA gave D and trimming. Here the sample has about 240,000 clones; roughly 90% occur a single time. The top ten clones comprise around 11% of the sample.

The source is a person between 18 and 60 years old who received the Ad26.COV2.S COVID-19 vaccine or a placebo. The material sequenced was peripheral blood, taken in a trial of Ad26.COV2.S vaccine versus placebo.

CDR3 sequence: CASSLAGALASREQYF. The nucleotide sequence reads as follows: TGTGCCAGCAGCTTAGCGGGCGCTCTCGCTTCACGCGAGCAGTACTTC. This chain joins TRBV7-2 to TRBJ2-7, with the D gene call left open. Via the germline V gene, CDR1 is SGHTA and CDR2 FQGNSA. Spanning cysteine to phenylalanine, the CDR3 consists of 16 amino acids. Only the CDR3 region is kept as DNA, spanning 48 bases read in frame from base 1. V drops 0 bases and J drops 6 bases, leaving 18 bases in between. Outside the CDR3, residues come from the reference TRBV7-2 and TRBJ2-7 proteins, so the full variable domain is: GAGVSQSPSNKVTEKGKDVELRCDPISGHTALYWYRQSLGQGLEFLIYFQGNSAPDKSGLPSDRFSAERTGGSVSTLTIQRTQQEDSAVYLCASSLAGALASREQYFGPGTRLTVT.